This T cell receptor beta chain is from a study of blood T cell repertoires in COVID-19. Only in-frame clones appear in the TCRdb table, and some are missing; sequencing was by immunoSEQ multiplex PCR. The sample records approximately 250,000 clones, 85% to 90% being singletons. This CDR3 is 16 amino acids long. V gave up 5 bases and J gave up 0 bases; unmatched junction bases: 2. The V gene's germline CDR1 is SGHVS and CDR2 FNYEAQ. Study members were between roughly 18 and 89 years old and lived in fewer than 30 US regions. This sequence originates from a woman aged 25 to 39 with acute COVID-19. The rearrangement uses TRBV7-6 and TRBJ2-3, with TRBD2 identical over 13 bases. What was sequenced was PBMCs or T cells enriched from blood (not recorded which). The CDR3 is CASSPGLAGSTDTQYF. CDR3 nucleotides: TGTGCCAGCAGCCCGGGACTAGCGGGGAGCACAGATACGCAGTATTTT.